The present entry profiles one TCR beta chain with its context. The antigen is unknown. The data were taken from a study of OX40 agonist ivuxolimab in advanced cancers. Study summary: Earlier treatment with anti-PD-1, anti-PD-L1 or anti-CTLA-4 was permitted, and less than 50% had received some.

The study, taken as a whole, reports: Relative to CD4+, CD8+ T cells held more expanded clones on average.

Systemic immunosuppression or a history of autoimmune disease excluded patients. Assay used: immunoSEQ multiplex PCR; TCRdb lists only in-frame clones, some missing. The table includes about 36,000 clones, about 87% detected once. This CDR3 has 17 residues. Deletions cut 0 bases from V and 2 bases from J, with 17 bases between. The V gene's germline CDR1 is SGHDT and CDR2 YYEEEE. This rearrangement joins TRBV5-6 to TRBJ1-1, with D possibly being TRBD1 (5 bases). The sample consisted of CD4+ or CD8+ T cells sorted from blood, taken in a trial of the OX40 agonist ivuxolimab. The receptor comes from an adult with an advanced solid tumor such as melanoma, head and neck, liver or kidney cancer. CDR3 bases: TGTGCCAGCAGCTTGGTGGAGGACACCATAGGAAACACTGAAGCTTTCTTT. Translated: CASSLVEDTIGNTEAFF.